Below, one T cell receptor (beta chain) is given with its context. The antigen is not known. The data derive from a study of cytomegalovirus exposure and HLA in healthy donors. General study points: Association of under 20,000 TCR beta sequences with HLA alleles was found at 0.05 false discovery rate in a later analysis. The dataset shows that most TCR sequences were rare, while some public TCRs occurred in many donors. In a later analysis, TCR beta V- and J-gene trimming showed a link to a missense DCLRE1C variant.

Per germline, CDR1 SGHTA and CDR2 FQGTGA. V lost 5 bases, J lost 2 bases, and 15 bases lay in between. The CDR3 runs 15 residues. This PCR relied on a set of 60 Vbeta primers and 13 Jbeta primers. The table came from immunoSEQ multiplex PCR; TCRdb's copy has only in-frame clones and leaves some out. Found here are roughly 98,000 clones, 77% of them singletons; the top ten hold approximately 8%. The chain employs TRBV7-3 and TRBJ2-5; D not resolved. This clonotype was obtained from a female donor in good health and CMV-seronegative. Specimen: PBMCs. The CDR3 here is CASSPKRTAQETQYF. The CDR3 coding sequence is TGTGCCAGCAGCCCCAAACGAACAGCACAAGAGACCCAGTACTTC.